This is a list of T cell receptor beta chains from one sample in a study of OX40 agonist ivuxolimab in advanced cancers. Sequenced by immunoSEQ multiplex PCR; TCRdb stores in-frame clones only, minus some. This repertoire shows tens of thousands of clones, roughly 90% found once; its top ten account for 1.1%. The sample consisted of CD4+ or CD8+ T cells sorted from blood, taken in a trial of the OX40 agonist ivuxolimab. These receptors were taken from an adult with an advanced solid tumor such as melanoma, head and neck, liver or kidney cancer. Each CDR3 is given with its conserved first and last residue. A D gene is named only where the DNA matches it firmly. Clone size is not always given. Where it is, it says once, few, many or a class for expanded clones.

V gene,J gene,clone size,D gene,CDR3 DNA,CDR3 protein
TRBV29-1,TRBJ2-1,NA,NA,TGCAGCGTTGTGGGCCCCGGGGGCCCCTCCTACAATGAGCAGTTCTTC,CSVVGPGGPSYNEQFF
TRBV7-6,TRBJ2-7,NA,NA,TGTGCCAGCAGCTTAGCGACCCCGGGCCTCTACGAGCAGTACTTC,CASSLATPGLYEQYF
TRBV11-3,TRBJ1-5,NA,NA,TGTGCCAGCAGCCAAAATAGCAATCAGCCCCAGCATTTT,CASSQNSNQPQHF
TRBV11-3,TRBJ2-5,once,NA,TGTGCCAGCGGGCCTGGGGGGACCCAGTACTTC,CASGPGGTQYF
TRBV19,TRBJ1-4,NA,NA,TGTGCCAGTAGTATCCCGGATGAAAAACTGTTTTTT,CASSIPDEKLFF
TRBV2,TRBJ2-3,NA,TRBD1,TGTGCCAGCAGGTATCAGGGGGCCACAGATACGCAGTATTTT,CASRYQGATDTQYF
TRBV6-1,TRBJ1-2,NA,TRBD1,TGTGCCAGCAGGCTGGGGACAGGGGGCGGCTATGGCTACACCTTC,CASRLGTGGGYGYTF
TRBV29-1,TRBJ2-2,NA,NA,TGCAGCGTTGAATCGGGAGTCCCCACCGGGGAGCTGTTTTTT,CSVESGVPTGELFF
TRBV2,TRBJ2-1,NA,TRBD2,TGTGCCAGCACCAACCAGCGGGACCACAATGAGCAGTTCTTC,CASTNQRDHNEQFF
TRBV28,TRBJ1-2,few,NA,TGTGCCAGCAGCCCGCACTTCCGACGGGGGGAAGTTAATGGCTACACCTTC,CASSPHFRRGEVNGYTF
TRBV30,TRBJ1-1,NA,NA,TGTGCCTGGTCCGGACAGACCACTATCACTGAAGCTTTCTTT,CAWSGQTTITEAFF
TRBV5-1,TRBJ2-5,NA,NA,TGCGCCAGCAGCTCCCGTCCCCAAGAGACCCAGTACTTC,CASSSRPQETQYF